A single sample gave rise to the 25 T cell receptor beta chains below, sequenced in a study of blood T cell repertoires in COVID-19. Assay: immunoSEQ multiplex PCR; the TCRdb copy retains only in-frame clones and omits some. The data hold hundreds of thousands of clones, with less than 90% observed a single time. The material sequenced was peripheral blood. Receptors originate from a man aged 30 to 45 with active or convalescent COVID-19.

This chain uses TRBV19 with TRBJ1-4; 7 bases agree with TRBD1. CDR1 is LNHDA, CDR2 SQIVND, per germline (reference sequence). Trimming cost V 7 bases and J 7 bases; bases outside gene matches: 12. This CDR3 has 15 residues. CDR3 in amino acids: CASNPGDSLGEKLFF. The CDR3 DNA follows: TGTGCCAGTAATCCGGGGGACAGTTTAGGTGAAAAACTGTTTTTT.

The CDR3, as DNA: TGTGCCAGCAGCGTAGGTCAGGCCTCTCCCTACAATGAGCAGTTCTTC. Its protein is CASSVGQASPYNEQFF. This rearrangement joins TRBV9 to TRBJ2-1; no clear D. CDR3 size: 16 residues. Germline V CDR1 and CDR2: SGDLS, YYNGEE. Trimming removed 0 bases from V and 2 bases from J, with 12 bases in between.

This rearrangement joins TRBV11-2 to TRBJ2-5, with 9 bases lining up with TRBD1. With 1 base clipped from V and 5 bases from J, the junction kept 5 bases outside the gene matches. This CDR3 is 15 amino acids long. Germline V CDR1 and CDR2: SGHAT, FQNNGV. CDR3 DNA sequence: TGTGCCAGCAGCTTAGGCGAACAGGGGGCTGAGACCCAGTACTTC. This sequence encodes CASSLGEQGAETQYF.

The chain joins TRBV6-2 or TRBV6-3 to TRBJ1-2; the D is unclear. CDR3 length: 13 amino acids. The germline V and J ends were trimmed by 5 bases and 2 bases, with 9 bases remaining between them. Germline V CDR1 and CDR2: MNHEY, SVGEGT. This CDR3 reads CASSITTNYGYTF. CDR3 DNA: TGTGCCAGCAGTATAACAACGAACTATGGCTACACCTTC.

This chain connects TRBV4-3 to TRBJ1-2; perhaps TRBD1 as D (6 bases). The V and J ends lost 2 bases and 4 bases respectively, with 11 bases between them. Germline lookup yields CDR1 LGHNA and CDR2 YSLEER. The CDR3 covers 14 residues. The DNA for the CDR3 is TGCGCCAGCAGCCAATATACAGGGTTCTATGGCTACACCTTC. Translation: CASSQYTGFYGYTF.

The J gene is TRBJ1-5, the V gene TRBV6-2 or TRBV6-3; D may be TRBD1 (6 bases). The germline V gene has CDR1 MNHEY and CDR2 SVGEGT. The CDR3 loop spans 15 amino acids. The ends were cut back, 6 bases at V and 0 bases at J, with 12 bases in the middle. The CDR3 nucleotides read TGTGCCAGCAGCCAAACAGGGCTTAGCAATCAGCCCCAGCATTTT. Translated: CASSQTGLSNQPQHF.

The chain is built from TRBV13 and TRBJ1-6; 10 bases map to TRBD1. Germline values: CDR1 PRHDT, CDR2 FYEKMQ (reference sequence). This CDR3 has 15 amino acids. V dropped 4 bases and J dropped 7; count of bases not matched to a gene: 4. The CDR3 here is CASSSRDRGNSPLHF. Here the CDR3 DNA reads TGTGCCAGCAGCTCCCGGGACAGGGGAAATTCACCCCTCCACTTT.

This clone was observed once. The CDR3 reads CASSPLAGGLNTEAFF. The CDR3 DNA follows: TGTGCCAGCAGCCCACTCGCAGGGGGACTGAACACTGAAGCTTTCTTT. The genes are TRBV7-6 and TRBJ1-1, with 7 bases identical to TRBD1. Per germline, CDR1 SGHVS and CDR2 FNYEAQ. The CDR3 is made up of 16 amino acids. Unmatched junction bases numbered 9, after V lost 5 bases and J lost 0 bases.

This chain joins TRBV6-5 and TRBJ1-5; weak D call: TRBD1 (6 bases). Trimming left V 0 bases short and J 4 bases short, with 10 bases between. From germline, CDR1 is MNHEY and CDR2 SVGAGI. This CDR3 is built from 15 residues. The CDR3 reads CASSYSRDTNQPQHF. Written as DNA, the CDR3 is TGTGCCAGCAGTTACTCCCGGGACACTAATCAGCCCCAGCATTTT.

J is TRBJ2-1 and V is TRBV10-3; TRBD2 agrees at 8 bases. With V trimmed by 8 bases and J by 8 bases, 8 bases remained unmatched. The CDR3 is 13 residues long. CDR1 is ENHRY, CDR2 SYGVKD, per germline. CDR3: CAIGPGLGDEQFF. CDR3 coding DNA: TGTGCCATCGGTCCGGGACTAGGAGATGAGCAGTTCTTC.

Comment on this clone: At one end, the junction sequence differs from germline, possibly due to a read error. The genes are TRBV7-7 and TRBJ2-5; D is possibly TRBD2 (6 bases). This CDR3 is built from 15 residues. CDR1 SSHAT and CDR2 FNYEAQ come from the germline V gene (reference sequence). CDR3 in amino acids: CASSSTLGRGETQYF. The CDR3 nucleotides read TGTGCTAGCAGCTCGACCTTAGGCCGGGGGGAGACCCAGTACTTC.

V gene TRBV5-1 combines with J gene TRBJ2-7; 9 nucleotides match TRBD2. V shed 5 bases and J 6 bases; nucleotides not matched to a gene: 9. CDR1 SGHRS and CDR2 YFSETQ come from the germline V gene. This CDR3 region has 14 residues. The CDR3 spells CASREPGTSTEQYF. Written as DNA, the CDR3 is TGCGCCAGCAGGGAACCCGGGACTAGCACCGAGCAGTACTTC.

The chain couples TRBV27 to TRBJ2-7; 9 bases are a match to TRBD1. This CDR3 spans 12 amino acids. The V gene's germline CDR1 is MNHEY and CDR2 SMNVEV (reference sequence). The J segment lost 4 bases and the V segment lost 7 bases, leaving 2 bases of the junction unmatched. The CDR3 is CASTDRGYEQYF. The CDR3 nucleotides read TGTGCCAGCACCGACAGGGGGTACGAGCAGTACTTC.

This rearrangement joins TRBV7-5 to TRBJ2-5; TRBD2, the table's D call, lacks a check against the DNA. TRBV7-5 is designated a pseudogene. The CDR3 length is 17 residues. CDR3 nucleotides: TGTGTCAGAAGCTTAGCGGGGTTAGCGGGGACTCAAGAGACCCAGTACTTC. Protein product: CVRSLAGLAGTQETQYF.

The CDR3 spells CASQFKGQYTGELFF. In nucleotides, the CDR3 is TGTGCCAGCCAATTTAAGGGACAGTACACCGGGGAGCTGTTTTTT. V gene TRBV18 combines with J gene TRBJ2-2; 7 bases are a match to TRBD1. Germline V gene data show CDR1 as KGHSH and CDR2 as LQKENI. The CDR3 runs to 15 residues. Trimming at V came to 8 bases and at J to 3 bases, leaving 9 bases not matched to a gene.

This CDR3 is CASGLEVGGQFF. CDR3 bases: TGTGCTAGTGGTTTGGAGGTGGGGGGGCAGTTCTTC. The J gene is TRBJ2-1, the V gene TRBV12-5, with a tentative D call TRBD2 (6 bases). V shed 1 base and J shed 12 bases, with 10 bases lying between them. Germline assignment: CDR1 LGHNT and CDR2 FRNRAP. This CDR3 comprises 12 residues.

This clone was seen only once. This chain uses TRBV4-3 with TRBJ2-2; TRBD2 matches at 10 bases. Trimming removed 4 bases from V and 4 bases from J; junction bases left unmatched: 6. This CDR3 spans 16 amino acids. Germline V gives CDR1 LGHNA, CDR2 YSLEER. The CDR3 loop is CASSRSLAGVTGELFF. The CDR3 DNA sequence: TGCGCCAGCAGCCGCAGCCTAGCGGGGGTCACCGGGGAGCTGTTTTTT.

The genes are TRBV2 and TRBJ2-7, with 7 bases lining up with TRBD1. The CDR3 spans 14 residues. V lost 3 bases to trimming and J lost 0 bases; unmatched junction nucleotides: 2. Germline-derived CDR1 and CDR2 are SNHLY and FYNNEI. This chain's CDR3 is CASSDQGDSYEQYF. CDR3 nucleotide sequence: TGTGCCAGCAGTGATCAGGGGGACTCCTACGAGCAGTACTTC.

The chain has TRBV28 and TRBJ2-7, with D maybe TRBD1 (6 bases). This CDR3 contains 15 residues. In germline, CDR1 is MDHEN, CDR2 SYDVKM. V lost 5 bases, J lost 12 bases, and 26 bases lay in between. The CDR3 coding sequence is TGTGCCAGCAGTGGTTACAGGGCTCTATCAGTAACGGGGTACTTC. Its protein product is CASSGYRALSVTGYF.

This sequence joins TRBV19 and TRBJ2-5; weak D call: TRBD2 (6 bases). V shed 1 base and J shed 1 base, with 10 bases lying between them. Germline V lookup: CDR1 LNHDA, CDR2 SQIVND (reference sequence). CDR3 size: 15 residues. DNA of the CDR3: TGTGCCAGTAGTATAGGGGGGACTGTCCAAGAGACCCAGTACTTC. It encodes CASSIGGTVQETQYF.

This clone came up a few times. The chain uses TRBV7-2 and TRBJ1-2; D not certain. The V end was cut by 4 bases, the J end by 2 bases, with 8 bases between. The CDR3 is 13 amino acids. CDR1 is SGHTA and CDR2 is FQGNSA in the germline V gene. CDR3: CASSSHGNYGYTF. CDR3 DNA: TGTGCCAGCAGCTCTCACGGGAACTATGGCTACACCTTC. Together with reference TRBV7-2 and TRBJ1-2, the CDR3 gives the full variable domain: GAGVSQSPSNKVTEKGKDVELRCDPISGHTALYWYRQSLGQGLEFLIYFQGNSAPDKSGLPSDRFSAERTGGSVSTLTIQRTQQEDSAVYLCASSSHGNYGYTFGSGTRLTVV.

The rearrangement joins TRBV3-1 (or the pseudogene TRBV3-2) to TRBJ2-2; weak D call: TRBD2 (5 bases). This CDR3 is built from 14 residues. Trimming stripped 6 bases from V and 6 bases from J, with 14 bases between. The germline gives CDR1 LGHDT, CDR2 YNNKEL (reference sequence). As DNA, the CDR3 is TGTGCCAGCAGAAACCCTACAGCGGCCGGGGAGCTGTTTTTT. It encodes CASRNPTAAGELFF.

This rearrangement joins TRBV28 to TRBJ2-5; TRBD2 aligns across 7 bases. Germline trimming cut 4 bases from V and 2 bases from J; bases unmatched to any gene: 7. The CDR3 is 15 amino acids. Germline CDR1 is MDHEN and CDR2 is SYDVKM. As DNA, the CDR3 is TGTGCCAGCAGTTCTAAGTGGGAGGGTCAAGAGACCCAGTACTTC. Amino acids: CASSSKWEGQETQYF.

CDR3 sequence (DNA): TGCAGCGTTGCCAGGAACTACGAGCAGTACTTC. Its translation is CSVARNYEQYF. This chain links TRBV29-1 with TRBJ2-7; D is ambiguous. V was clipped by 4 bases and J by 3 bases, with 7 bases between them. The CDR3 loop spans 11 amino acids. The germline V gene has CDR1 SQVTM and CDR2 ANQGSEA.

This chain links TRBV5-1 with TRBJ2-5; 8 bases line up with TRBD1. The CDR3 runs 15 residues. Germline V gene data show CDR1 as SGHRS and CDR2 as YFSETQ. V lost 4 bases, J lost 2 bases, and 7 bases stayed unmatched. CDR3 sequence (DNA): TGCGCCAGCAGCCCAGGGGGCGCGTGGCAAGAGACCCAGTACTTC. Translating gives CASSPGGAWQETQYF.